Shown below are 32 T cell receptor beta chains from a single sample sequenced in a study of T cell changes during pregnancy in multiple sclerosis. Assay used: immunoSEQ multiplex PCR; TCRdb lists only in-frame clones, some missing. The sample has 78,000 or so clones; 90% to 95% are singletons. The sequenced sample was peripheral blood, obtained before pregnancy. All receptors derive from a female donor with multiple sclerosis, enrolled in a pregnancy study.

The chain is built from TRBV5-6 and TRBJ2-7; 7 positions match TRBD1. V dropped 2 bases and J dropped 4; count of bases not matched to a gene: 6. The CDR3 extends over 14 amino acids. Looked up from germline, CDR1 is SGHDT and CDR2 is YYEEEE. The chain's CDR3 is CASSLPGQTYEQYF. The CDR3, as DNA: TGTGCCAGCAGCTTACCGGGACAGACATACGAGCAGTACTTC.

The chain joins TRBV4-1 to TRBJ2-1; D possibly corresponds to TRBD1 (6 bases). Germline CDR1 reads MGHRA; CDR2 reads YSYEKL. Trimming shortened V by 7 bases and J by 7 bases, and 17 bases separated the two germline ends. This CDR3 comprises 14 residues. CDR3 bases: TGCGCCAGCAATTCGCAGGGGAGCGAAAATGAGCAGTTCTTC. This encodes CASNSQGSENEQFF.

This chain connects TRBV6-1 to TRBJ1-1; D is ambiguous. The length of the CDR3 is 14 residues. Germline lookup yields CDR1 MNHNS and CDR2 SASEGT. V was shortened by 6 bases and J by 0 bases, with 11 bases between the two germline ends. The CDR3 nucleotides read TGTGCCAGCAGGATAGACAACATGAACACTGAAGCTTTCTTT. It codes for CASRIDNMNTEAFF.

The CDR3 nucleotides read TGTGCCAGTAGTATAGATTCCCAGGGCACCTACGAGCAGTACTTC. Amino acid sequence: CASSIDSQGTYEQYF. The chain couples TRBV19 to TRBJ2-7; D may be TRBD1 (5 bases). V lost 0 bases and J 2 bases, leaving 11 bases between the germline ends. Germline CDR1 reads LNHDA; CDR2 reads SQIVND (reference sequence). This CDR3 contains 15 residues.

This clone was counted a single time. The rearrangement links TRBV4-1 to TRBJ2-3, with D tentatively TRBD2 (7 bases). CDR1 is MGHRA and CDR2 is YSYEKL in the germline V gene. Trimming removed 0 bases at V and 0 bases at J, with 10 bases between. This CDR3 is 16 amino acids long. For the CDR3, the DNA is TGCGCCAGCAGCCAAGAGGGCGGGGGCAGCACAGATACGCAGTATTTT. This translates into CASSQEGGGSTDTQYF.

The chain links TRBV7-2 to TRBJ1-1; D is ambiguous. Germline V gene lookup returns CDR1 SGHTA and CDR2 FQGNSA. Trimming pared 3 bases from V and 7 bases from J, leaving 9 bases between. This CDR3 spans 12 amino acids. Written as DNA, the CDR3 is TGTGCCAGCAGCTTTGGCCCGGGTGAAGCTTTCTTT. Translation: CASSFGPGEAFF.

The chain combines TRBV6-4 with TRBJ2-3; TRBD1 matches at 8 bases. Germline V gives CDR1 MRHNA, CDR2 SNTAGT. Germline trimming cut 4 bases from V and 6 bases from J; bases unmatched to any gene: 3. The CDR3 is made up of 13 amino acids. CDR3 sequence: CASSVDRGDTQYF. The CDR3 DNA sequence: TGTGCCAGCAGTGTAGACAGGGGTGATACGCAGTATTTT.

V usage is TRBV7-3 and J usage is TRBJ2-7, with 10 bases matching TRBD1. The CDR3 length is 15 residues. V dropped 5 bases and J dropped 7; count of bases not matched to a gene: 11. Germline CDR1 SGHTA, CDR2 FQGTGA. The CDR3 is CASSRTGTGEREQYF. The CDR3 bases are TGTGCCAGCAGCCGGACCGGGACAGGGGAGCGAGAGCAGTACTTC.

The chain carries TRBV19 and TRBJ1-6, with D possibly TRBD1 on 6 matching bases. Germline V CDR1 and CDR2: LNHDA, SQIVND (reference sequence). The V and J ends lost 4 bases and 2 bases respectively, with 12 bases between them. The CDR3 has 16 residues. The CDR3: CASSRARQAYNSPLHF. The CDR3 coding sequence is TGTGCCAGTAGTAGGGCCAGACAGGCCTATAATTCACCCCTCCACTTT.

The CDR3 reads CAWSRGGGNEKLFF. In DNA form, the CDR3 reads TGTGCCTGGAGTCGCGGGGGGGGGAATGAAAAACTGTTTTTT. The genes are TRBV30 and TRBJ1-4; the D gene is possibly TRBD1 (5 bases). The CDR3 is 14 residues long. The ends were cut back, 2 bases at V and 5 bases at J, with 12 bases in the middle. Germline V gene lookup returns CDR1 GTSNPN and CDR2 SVGIG (reference sequence).

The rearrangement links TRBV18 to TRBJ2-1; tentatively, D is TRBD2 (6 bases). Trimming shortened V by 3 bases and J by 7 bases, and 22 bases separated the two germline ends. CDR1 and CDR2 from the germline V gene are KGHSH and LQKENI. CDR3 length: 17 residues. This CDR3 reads CASSPGVGVRGGNEQFF. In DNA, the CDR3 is TGTGCCAGCTCACCGGGAGTGGGGGTCCGGGGAGGAAATGAGCAGTTCTTC.

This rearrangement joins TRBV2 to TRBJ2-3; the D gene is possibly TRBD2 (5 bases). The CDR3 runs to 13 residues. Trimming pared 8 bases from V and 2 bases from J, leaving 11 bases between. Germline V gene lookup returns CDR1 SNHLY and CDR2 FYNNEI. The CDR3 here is CASDTSLTDTQYF. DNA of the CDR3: TGTGCCAGCGATACTAGTCTCACAGATACGCAGTATTTT.

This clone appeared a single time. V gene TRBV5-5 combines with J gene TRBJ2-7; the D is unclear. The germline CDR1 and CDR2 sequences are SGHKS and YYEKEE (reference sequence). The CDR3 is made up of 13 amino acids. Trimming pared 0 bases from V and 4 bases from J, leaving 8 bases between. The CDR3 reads CASSLAPVYEQYF. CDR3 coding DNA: TGTGCCAGCAGCTTGGCCCCGGTATACGAGCAGTACTTC.

The chain's CDR3 is CASSGGGGKGTEAFF. In nucleotides, the CDR3 is TGTGCCAGCAGTGGAGGGGGAGGGAAGGGCACTGAAGCTTTCTTT. The gene calls are TRBV9 and TRBJ1-1, with D possibly matching TRBD1 (6 bases). Germline loops: CDR1 SGDLS, CDR2 YYNGEE. V was trimmed by 5 bases and J by 4 bases, leaving 18 bases between them. The CDR3 consists of 15 residues.

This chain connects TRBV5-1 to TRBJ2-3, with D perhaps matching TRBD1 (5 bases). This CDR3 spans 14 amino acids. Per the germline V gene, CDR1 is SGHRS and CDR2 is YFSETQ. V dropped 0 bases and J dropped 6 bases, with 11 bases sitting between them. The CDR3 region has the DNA TGCGCCAGCAGCTTGGGTCAGGGCGCGGATACGCAGTATTTT. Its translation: CASSLGQGADTQYF.

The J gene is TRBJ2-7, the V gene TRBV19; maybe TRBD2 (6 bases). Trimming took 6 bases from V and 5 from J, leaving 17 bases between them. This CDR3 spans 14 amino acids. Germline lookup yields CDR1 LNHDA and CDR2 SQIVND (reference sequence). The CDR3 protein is CASSPTRPSDEQYF. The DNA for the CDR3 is TGTGCCAGTAGCCCGACTAGGCCCTCGGACGAGCAGTACTTC.

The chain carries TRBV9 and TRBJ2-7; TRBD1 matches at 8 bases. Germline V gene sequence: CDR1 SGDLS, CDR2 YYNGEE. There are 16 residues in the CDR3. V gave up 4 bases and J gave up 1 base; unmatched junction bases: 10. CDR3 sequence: CASSPGQGRSSYEQYF. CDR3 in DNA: TGTGCCAGCAGCCCAGGACAGGGAAGGAGTTCCTACGAGCAGTACTTC.

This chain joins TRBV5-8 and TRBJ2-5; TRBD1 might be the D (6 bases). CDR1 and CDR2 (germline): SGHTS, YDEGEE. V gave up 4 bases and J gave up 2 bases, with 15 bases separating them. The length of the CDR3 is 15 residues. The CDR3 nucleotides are TGTGCCAGCAGCGGATACGGACAGAGTCAAGAGACCCAGTACTTC. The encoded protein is CASSGYGQSQETQYF. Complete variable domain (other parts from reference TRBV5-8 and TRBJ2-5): EAGVTQSPTHLIKTRGQQATLRCSPISGHTSVYWYQQALGLGLQFLLWYDEGEERNRGNFPPRFSGRQFPNYSSELNVNALELEDSALYLCASSGYGQSQETQYFGPGTRLLVL.

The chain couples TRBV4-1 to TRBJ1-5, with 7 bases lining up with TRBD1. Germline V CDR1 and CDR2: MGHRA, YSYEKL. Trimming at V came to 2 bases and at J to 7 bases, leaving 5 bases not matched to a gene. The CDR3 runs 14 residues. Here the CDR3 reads CASSQYRGGQPQHF. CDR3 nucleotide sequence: TGCGCCAGCAGCCAATACAGGGGCGGGCAGCCCCAGCATTTT.

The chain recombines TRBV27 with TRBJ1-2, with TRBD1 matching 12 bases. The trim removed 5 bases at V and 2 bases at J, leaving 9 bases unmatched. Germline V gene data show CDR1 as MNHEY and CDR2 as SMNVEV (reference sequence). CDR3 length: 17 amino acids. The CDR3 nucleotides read TGTGCCAGCAGTACGAGGGACAGGGGGCGGTCGAACTATGGCTACACCTTC. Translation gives CASSTRDRGRSNYGYTF.

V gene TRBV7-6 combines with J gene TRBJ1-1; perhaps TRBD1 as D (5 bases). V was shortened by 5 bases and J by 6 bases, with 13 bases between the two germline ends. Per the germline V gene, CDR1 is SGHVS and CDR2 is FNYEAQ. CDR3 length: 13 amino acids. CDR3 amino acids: CASSQEGIPEAFF. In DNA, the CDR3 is TGTGCCAGCAGCCAGGAGGGGATTCCTGAAGCTTTCTTT.

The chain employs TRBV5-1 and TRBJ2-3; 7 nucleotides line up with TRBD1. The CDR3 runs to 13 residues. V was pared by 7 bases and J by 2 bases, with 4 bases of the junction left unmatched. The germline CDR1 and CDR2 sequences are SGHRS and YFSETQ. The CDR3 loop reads CASRDSFTDTQYF. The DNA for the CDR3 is TGCGCCAGCCGGGACAGCTTCACAGATACGCAGTATTTT.

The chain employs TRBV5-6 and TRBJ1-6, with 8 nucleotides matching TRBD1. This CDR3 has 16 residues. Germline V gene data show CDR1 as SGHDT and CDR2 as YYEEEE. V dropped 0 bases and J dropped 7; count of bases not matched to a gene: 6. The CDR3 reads CASSLERQGFNSPLHF. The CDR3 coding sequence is TGTGCCAGCAGCTTGGAACGACAGGGGTTCAATTCACCCCTCCACTTT.

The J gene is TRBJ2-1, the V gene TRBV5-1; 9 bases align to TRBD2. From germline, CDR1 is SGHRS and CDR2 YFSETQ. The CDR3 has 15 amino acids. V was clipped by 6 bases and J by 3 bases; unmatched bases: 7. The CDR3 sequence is CASKAGSGGYNEQFF. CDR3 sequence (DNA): TGCGCCAGCAAAGCGGGTAGCGGGGGCTACAATGAGCAGTTCTTC.

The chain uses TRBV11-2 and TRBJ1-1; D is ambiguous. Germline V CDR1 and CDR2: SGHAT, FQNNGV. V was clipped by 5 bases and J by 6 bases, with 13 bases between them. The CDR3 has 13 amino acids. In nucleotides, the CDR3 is TGTGCCAGCAGCCCAACGATGGAGGCTGAAGCTTTCTTT. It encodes CASSPTMEAEAFF.

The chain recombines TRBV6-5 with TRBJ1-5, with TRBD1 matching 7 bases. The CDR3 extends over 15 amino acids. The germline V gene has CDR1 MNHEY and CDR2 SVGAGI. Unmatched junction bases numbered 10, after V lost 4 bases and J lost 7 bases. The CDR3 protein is CASSSVEGQHQPQHF. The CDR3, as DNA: TGTGCCAGCAGTTCCGTAGAGGGACAGCACCAGCCCCAGCATTTT.

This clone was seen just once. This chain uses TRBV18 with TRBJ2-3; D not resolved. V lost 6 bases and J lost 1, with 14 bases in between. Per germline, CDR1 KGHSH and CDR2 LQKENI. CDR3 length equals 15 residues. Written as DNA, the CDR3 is TGTGCCAGCTCCTCTCGTGGCAGCGGCACAGATACGCAGTATTTT. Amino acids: CASSSRGSGTDTQYF.

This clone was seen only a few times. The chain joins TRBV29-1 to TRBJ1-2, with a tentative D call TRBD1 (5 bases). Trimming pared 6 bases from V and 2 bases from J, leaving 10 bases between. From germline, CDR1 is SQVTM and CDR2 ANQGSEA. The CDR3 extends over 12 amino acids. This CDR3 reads CSVPDTNYGYTF. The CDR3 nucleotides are TGCAGCGTCCCGGACACCAACTATGGCTACACCTTC.

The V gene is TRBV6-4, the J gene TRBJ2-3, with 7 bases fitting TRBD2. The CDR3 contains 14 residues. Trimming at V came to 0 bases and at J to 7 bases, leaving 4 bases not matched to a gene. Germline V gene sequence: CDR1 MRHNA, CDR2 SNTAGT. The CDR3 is CASSDSPSGNTQYF. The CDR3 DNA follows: TGTGCCAGCAGTGACTCGCCTAGCGGAAATACGCAGTATTTT.

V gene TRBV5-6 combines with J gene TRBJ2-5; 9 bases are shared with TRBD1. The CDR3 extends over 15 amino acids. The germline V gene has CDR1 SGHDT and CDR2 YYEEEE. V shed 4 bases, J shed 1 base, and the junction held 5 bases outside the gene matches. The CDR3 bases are TGTGCCAGCAGCCGGACAGGGGAAGGCCAAGAGACCCAGTACTTC. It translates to CASSRTGEGQETQYF.

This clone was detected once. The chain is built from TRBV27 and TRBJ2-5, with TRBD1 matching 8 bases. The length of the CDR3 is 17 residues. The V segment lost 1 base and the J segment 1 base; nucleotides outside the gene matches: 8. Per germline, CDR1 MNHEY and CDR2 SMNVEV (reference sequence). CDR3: CASSLYIPGTGQETQYF. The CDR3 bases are TGTGCCAGCAGTTTATACATCCCCGGGACAGGCCAAGAGACCCAGTACTTC.

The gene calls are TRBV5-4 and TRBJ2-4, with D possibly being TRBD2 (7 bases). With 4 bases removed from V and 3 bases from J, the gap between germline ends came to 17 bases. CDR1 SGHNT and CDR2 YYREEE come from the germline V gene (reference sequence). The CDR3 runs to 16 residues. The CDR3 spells CASSPVGGLGKNIQYF. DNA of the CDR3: TGTGCCAGCAGCCCGGTGGGGGGGCTCGGCAAAAACATTCAGTACTTC.